These T cell receptor beta chains were read from a single sample in a study of blood T cell repertoires in COVID-19. Profiling relied on immunoSEQ multiplex PCR, and the TCRdb table lists in-frame clones only, not all of them. The table includes about 52,000 clones, roughly 89% detected once. Sequenced material: peripheral blood. These receptors all stem from a man aged 55 to 70 with active COVID-19. Each CDR3 is given with its conserved first and last residue. The order of the fields is CDR3 DNA, CDR3 protein, D gene, J gene, clone size, V gene. The D gene is left open where the match is weak. Clone size is shown for a subset of rows, as once, few, many or a class of expanded clone.

DNA: TGTGCCAGCAGCCAAGTCGCGACAGGGGGCGGCGAGCAGTACTTC; CDR3: CASSQVATGGGEQYF; D: TRBD1; J: TRBJ2-7; size: .; V: TRBV3-1/TRBV3-2
DNA: TGCAGCGTAGTAACAAGGGGTGGTGAAAAACTGTTTTTT; CDR3: CSVVTRGGEKLFF; D: .; J: TRBJ1-4; size: .; V: TRBV29-1
DNA: TGTGCCAGCAGTTGGGACAGGGGAACAGATACGCAGTATTTT; CDR3: CASSWDRGTDTQYF; D: TRBD1; J: TRBJ2-3; size: once; V: TRBV27
DNA: TGTGCCAGCAGCTTCGTTTTAACTAGCGGGAGCCAAGAGACCCAGTACTTC; CDR3: CASSFVLTSGSQETQYF; D: TRBD2; J: TRBJ2-5; size: .; V: TRBV7-9
DNA: TGTGCCAGGGGCGCGTTAACGGGACAGAACACCGGGGAGCTGTTTTTT; CDR3: CARGALTGQNTGELFF; D: .; J: TRBJ2-2; size: once; V: TRBV7-9
DNA: TGTGCCAGCTCACCAGACGCGGGAGCCCCGAATACGCAGTATTTT; CDR3: CASSPDAGAPNTQYF; D: TRBD2; J: TRBJ2-3; size: .; V: TRBV18
DNA: TGTGCCAGCAGCCAAGAGGGAGACAGGACTTACAATGAGCAGTTCTTC; CDR3: CASSQEGDRTYNEQFF; D: .; J: TRBJ2-1; size: .; V: TRBV4-2
DNA: TGTGCCAGTAGTATGGGGACAGGGCCACTTAGCAATCAGCCCCAGCATTTT; CDR3: CASSMGTGPLSNQPQHF; D: TRBD1; J: TRBJ1-5; size: .; V: TRBV19
DNA: TGTGCCAGCAACGGGGACCCCGCCCGGGGGGAGCAGTACTTC; CDR3: CASNGDPARGEQYF; D: .; J: TRBJ2-7; size: .; V: TRBV27
DNA: TGCGCCAGCAGCCAACCCGGGACAGGATTTGAGCAGTACTTC; CDR3: CASSQPGTGFEQYF; D: TRBD1; J: TRBJ2-7; size: .; V: TRBV4-1
DNA: TGTGCCAGCAGCCAGGGGGGAGATGAAAAACTGTTTTTT; CDR3: CASSQGGDEKLFF; D: TRBD1; J: TRBJ1-4; size: .; V: TRBV12-3/TRBV12-4
DNA: TGTGCCAGCAGTTCAGGGACTGGCTCCCCCTACGAGCAGTACTTC; CDR3: CASSSGTGSPYEQYF; D: .; J: TRBJ2-7; size: .; V: TRBV28
DNA: TGTGCCAGCGAGAGAGGGCCCACCGGGGAGCTGTTTTTT; CDR3: CASERGPTGELFF; D: .; J: TRBJ2-2; size: .; V: TRBV7-3
DNA: TGCGCCAGCAGCTATGAGGCAGCCCCCGAGCAGTACTTC; CDR3: CASSYEAAPEQYF; D: .; J: TRBJ2-7; size: .; V: TRBV5-1
DNA: TGTGCCAGCAGCTTCAATTTTGCGGGCGGCTTGAAATACAATGAGCAGTTCTTC; CDR3: CASSFNFAGGLKYNEQFF; D: .; J: TRBJ2-1; size: once; V: TRBV12-1
DNA: TGCGCCAGCAGCTTAGCGCCTCCCGGGGCCAACGTCCTGACTTTC; CDR3: CASSLAPPGANVLTF; D: .; J: TRBJ2-6; size: .; V: TRBV5-1
DNA: TGCGCCAGCAGTGACCCCGGAGGACGGTCGACGTACTTC; CDR3: CASSDPGGRSTYF; D: .; J: TRBJ2-7; size: .; V: TRBV10-2
DNA: TGTGCCAGCAGCGTGCGAAGGGAGGCCAGCTACAATGAGCAGTTCTTC; CDR3: CASSVRREASYNEQFF; D: .; J: TRBJ2-1; size: .; V: TRBV5-6
DNA: TGTGCCAGCAGTGCGAACAGCAGGGGCAATCAGCCCCAGCATTTT; CDR3: CASSANSRGNQPQHF; D: .; J: TRBJ1-5; size: few; V: TRBV2
DNA: TGTGCCAGCAGTTCCCGGACAGAAACCGGGGAGCTGTTTTTT; CDR3: CASSSRTETGELFF; D: .; J: TRBJ2-2; size: .; V: TRBV27
DNA: TGCGCCAGCGGGGGGGTTAGCTCCTACGAGCAGTACTTC; CDR3: CASGGVSSYEQYF; D: TRBD2; J: TRBJ2-7; size: .; V: TRBV10-2
DNA: TGTGCCAGCAGTCCGAGGGGGGGCGCGAACACTGAAGCTTTCTTT; CDR3: CASSPRGGANTEAFF; D: .; J: TRBJ1-1; size: .; V: TRBV28
DNA: TGTGCCACCAGCCCACAGGGGGCCGGCAATCAGCCCCAGCATTTT; CDR3: CATSPQGAGNQPQHF; D: TRBD1; J: TRBJ1-5; size: .; V: TRBV24-1
DNA: TGTGCCAGCAGCTTACGGGACAGGGGGCGCGCGGGCACTGAAGCTTTCTTT; CDR3: CASSLRDRGRAGTEAFF; D: TRBD1; J: TRBJ1-1; size: .; V: TRBV7-4
DNA: TGCAGCGTCCCAAAGAGTGGCGGGAGGGCCTGGGATACGCAGTATTTT; CDR3: CSVPKSGGRAWDTQYF; D: TRBD2; J: TRBJ2-3; size: .; V: TRBV29-1
DNA: TGTGCCAGCAGTGCCCGACAGGCGCCGAGGTCACCCCTCCACTTT; CDR3: CASSARQAPRSPLHF; D: .; J: TRBJ1-6; size: .; V: TRBV2
DNA: TGTGCCAGCAGTGTTCGAGGGGGATCCTATGGCTACACCTTC; CDR3: CASSVRGGSYGYTF; D: .; J: TRBJ1-2; size: .; V: TRBV3-1/TRBV3-2
DNA: TGTGCCAGCAAACCGCAGGGGGCTGGAGATACGCAGTATTTT; CDR3: CASKPQGAGDTQYF; D: TRBD1; J: TRBJ2-3; size: .; V: TRBV14